Following are 10 T cell receptor beta chains from one sample sequenced in a study of CXCR3-negative and CXCR3-positive naive CD8 T cells. The authors made the TRB cDNA libraries by 5' RACE using UMI labels. With the 5' RACE reads reprocessed, TCRdb shows one record per CDR3 protein and no DNA. The specimen's table records 30,000 to 40,000 distinct CDR3 sequences. Sequenced sample: memory CD8+ T cells from blood. The receptor source for this set is a human donor in good health. Some clones in this sample may be carry-over from other donors' samples.

This chain connects TRBV3-1 to TRBJ2-7; TCRdb selects TRBD2, and the lack of DNA leaves this call unchecked. The germline V gene encodes CDR1 LGHDT and CDR2 YNNKEL (reference sequence). This CDR3 has 16 amino acids. This CDR3 reads CASSQIGTSGVHEQYF.

The genes are TRBV29-1 and TRBJ2-3; the D call from TCRdb, TRBD1, cannot be confirmed without DNA. Looked up from germline, CDR1 is SQVTM and CDR2 is ANQGSEA. This CDR3 is built from 13 residues. CDR3 loop: CSVERERTDTQYF.

The chain carries TRBV28 and TRBJ2-3; TCRdb's D call of TRBD1 is untestable without DNA. Germline values: CDR1 MDHEN, CDR2 SYDVKM. The CDR3 length is 15 residues. The CDR3 reads CASSLRGGPPDTQYF.

The CDR3 is CASSPNEEFNEQFF. The chain combines TRBV6-4 with TRBJ2-1. Germline CDR1 is MRHNA and CDR2 is SNTAGT. The length of the CDR3 is 14 residues.

J is TRBJ2-3 and V is TRBV15; the TCRdb call, TRBD1, lacks DNA for checking. This CDR3 is built from 15 residues. CDR1 is LNHNV and CDR2 is YYDKDF in the germline V gene (reference sequence). This CDR3 is CATSSRRGFADTQYF.

The chain couples TRBV4-1 to TRBJ2-7. Per germline, CDR1 MGHRA and CDR2 YSYEKL. The length of the CDR3 is 13 residues. This CDR3 is CASSQAGTYEQYF.

J is TRBJ2-7 and V is TRBV7-2; TCRdb returns TRBD1, unconfirmable since there is no DNA. The CDR3 runs to 14 residues. In germline, CDR1 is SGHTA, CDR2 FQGNSA. This chain's CDR3 is CASSLFLGPYEQYF.

The genes are TRBV29-1 and TRBJ2-1. CDR1 is SQVTM and CDR2 is ANQGSEA in the germline V gene. The CDR3 loop spans 12 amino acids. The CDR3 reads CSPAQVYNEQFF.

The chain joins TRBV6-5 to TRBJ2-2; TCRdb's D gene call, TRBD1, goes unchecked for lack of DNA. CDR1 MNHEY and CDR2 SVGAGI come from the germline V gene. The CDR3 contains 15 residues. The CDR3 loop reads CASSYRGGAGGELFF.

The V gene is TRBV28, the J gene TRBJ1-4. Germline CDR1 reads MDHEN; CDR2 reads SYDVKM. The CDR3 is 18 residues long. The CDR3 sequence: CASSLPSGVYATNEKLFF.